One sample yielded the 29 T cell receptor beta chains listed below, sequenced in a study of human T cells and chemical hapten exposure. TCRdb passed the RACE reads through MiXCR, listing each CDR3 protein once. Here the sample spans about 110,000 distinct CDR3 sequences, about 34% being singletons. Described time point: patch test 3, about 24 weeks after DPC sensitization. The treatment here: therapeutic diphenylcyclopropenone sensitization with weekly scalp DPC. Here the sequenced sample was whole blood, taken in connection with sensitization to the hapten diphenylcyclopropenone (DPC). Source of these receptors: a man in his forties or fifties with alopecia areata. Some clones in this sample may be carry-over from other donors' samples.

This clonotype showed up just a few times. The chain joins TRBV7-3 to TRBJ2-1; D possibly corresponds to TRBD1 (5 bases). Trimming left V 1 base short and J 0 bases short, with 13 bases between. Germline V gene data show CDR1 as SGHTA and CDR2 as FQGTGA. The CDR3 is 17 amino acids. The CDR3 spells CASSLIVGRSSYNEQFF. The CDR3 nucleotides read TGTGCCAGCAGCTTAATTGTGGGGCGTAGCTCCTACAATGAGCAGTTCTTC.

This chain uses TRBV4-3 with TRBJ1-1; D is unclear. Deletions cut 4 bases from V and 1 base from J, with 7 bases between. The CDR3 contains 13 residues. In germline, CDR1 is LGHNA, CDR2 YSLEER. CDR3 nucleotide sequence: TGCGCCAGCAGCCCAGACACGAACACTGAAGCTTTCTTT. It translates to CASSPDTNTEAFF.

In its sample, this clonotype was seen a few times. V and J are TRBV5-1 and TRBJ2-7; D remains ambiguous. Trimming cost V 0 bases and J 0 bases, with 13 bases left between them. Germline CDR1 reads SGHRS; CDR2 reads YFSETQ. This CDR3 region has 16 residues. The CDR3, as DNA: TGCGCCAGCAGCTTGGCCTTTCCCGCGAGCTCCTACGAGCAGTACGTC. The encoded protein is CASSLAFPASSYEQYV.

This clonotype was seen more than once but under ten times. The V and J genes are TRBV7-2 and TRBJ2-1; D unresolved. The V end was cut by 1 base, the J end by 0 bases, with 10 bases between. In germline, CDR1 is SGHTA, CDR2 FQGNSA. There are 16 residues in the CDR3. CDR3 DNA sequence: TGTGCCAGCAGCTTAGGTTCGATAAGCTCCTACAATGAGCAGTTCTTC. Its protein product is CASSLGSISSYNEQFF.

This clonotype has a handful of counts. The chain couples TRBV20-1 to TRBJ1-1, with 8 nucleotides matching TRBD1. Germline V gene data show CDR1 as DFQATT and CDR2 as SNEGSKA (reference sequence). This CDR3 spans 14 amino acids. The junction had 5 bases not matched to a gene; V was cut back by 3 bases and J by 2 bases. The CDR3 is CSARQGASNTEAFF. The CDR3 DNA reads TGCAGTGCTAGGCAGGGGGCATCTAACACTGAAGCTTTCTTT.

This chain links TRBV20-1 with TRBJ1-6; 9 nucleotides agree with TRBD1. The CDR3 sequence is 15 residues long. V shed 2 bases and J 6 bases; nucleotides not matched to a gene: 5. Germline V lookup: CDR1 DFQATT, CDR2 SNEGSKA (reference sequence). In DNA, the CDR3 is TGCAGTGCTAGAACGGGACAGGGTTCTAATTCACCCCTCCACTTT. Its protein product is CSARTGQGSNSPLHF.

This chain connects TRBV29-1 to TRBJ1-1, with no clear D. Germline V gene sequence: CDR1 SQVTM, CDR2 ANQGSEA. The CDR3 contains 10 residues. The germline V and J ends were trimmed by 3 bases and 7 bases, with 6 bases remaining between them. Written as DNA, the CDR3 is TGCAGCGTTGACTCGAATGAAGCTTTCTTT. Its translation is CSVDSNEAFF.

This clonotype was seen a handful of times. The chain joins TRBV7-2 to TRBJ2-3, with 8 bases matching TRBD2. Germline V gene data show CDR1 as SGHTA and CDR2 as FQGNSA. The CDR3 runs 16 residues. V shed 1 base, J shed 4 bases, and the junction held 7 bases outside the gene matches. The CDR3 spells CASSLDGRASPDTQYF. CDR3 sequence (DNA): TGTGCCAGCAGCTTAGACGGGAGGGCCTCCCCAGATACGCAGTATTTT.

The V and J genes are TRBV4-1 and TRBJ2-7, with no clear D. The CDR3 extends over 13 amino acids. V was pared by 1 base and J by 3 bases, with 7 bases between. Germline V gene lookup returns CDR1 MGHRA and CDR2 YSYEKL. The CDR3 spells CASSQGMNYEQYF. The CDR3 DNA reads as TGCGCCAGCAGCCAAGGGATGAACTACGAGCAGTACTTC.

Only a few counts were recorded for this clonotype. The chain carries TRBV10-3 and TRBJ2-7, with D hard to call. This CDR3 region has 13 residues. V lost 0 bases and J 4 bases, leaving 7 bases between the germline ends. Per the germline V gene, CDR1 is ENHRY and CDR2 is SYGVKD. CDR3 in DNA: TGTGCCATCAGTGAGTCGGGTGGGTACGAGCAGTACTTC. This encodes CAISESGGYEQYF.

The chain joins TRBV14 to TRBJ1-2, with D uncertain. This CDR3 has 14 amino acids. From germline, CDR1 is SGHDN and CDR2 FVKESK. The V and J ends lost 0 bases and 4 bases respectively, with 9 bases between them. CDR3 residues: CASSQDNRVYGYTF. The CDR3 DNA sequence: TGTGCCAGCAGCCAAGACAATAGGGTCTATGGCTACACCTTC.

CDR3 sequence (DNA): TGCAGCGTTGAAGAAGGCGGGGTCGAGCAGTACTTC. Amino acid sequence: CSVEEGGVEQYF. The chain links TRBV29-1 to TRBJ2-7, with D possibly matching TRBD2 (6 bases). CDR1 and CDR2 (germline): SQVTM, ANQGSEA. V lost 0 bases, J lost 6 bases, and 9 bases lay in between. This CDR3 is built from 12 residues.

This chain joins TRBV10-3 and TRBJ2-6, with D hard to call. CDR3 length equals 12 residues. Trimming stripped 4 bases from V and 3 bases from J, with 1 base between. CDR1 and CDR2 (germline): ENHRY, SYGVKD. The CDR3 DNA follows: TGTGCCATCAGTGTTGGGGCCAACGTCCTGACTTTC. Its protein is CAISVGANVLTF.

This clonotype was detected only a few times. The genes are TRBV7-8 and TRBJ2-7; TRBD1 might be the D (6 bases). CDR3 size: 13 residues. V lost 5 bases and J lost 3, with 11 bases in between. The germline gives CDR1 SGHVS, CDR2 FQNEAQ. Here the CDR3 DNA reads TGTGCCAGCAGCCGGACAGTGGACTACGAGCAGTACGTC. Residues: CASSRTVDYEQYV.

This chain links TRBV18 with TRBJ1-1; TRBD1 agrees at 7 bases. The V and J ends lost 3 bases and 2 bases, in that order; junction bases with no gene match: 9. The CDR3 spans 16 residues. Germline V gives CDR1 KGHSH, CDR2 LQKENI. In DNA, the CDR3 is TGTGCCAGCTCACCCCGGACAGGATCAACTAACACTGAAGCTTTCTTT. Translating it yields CASSPRTGSTNTEAFF.

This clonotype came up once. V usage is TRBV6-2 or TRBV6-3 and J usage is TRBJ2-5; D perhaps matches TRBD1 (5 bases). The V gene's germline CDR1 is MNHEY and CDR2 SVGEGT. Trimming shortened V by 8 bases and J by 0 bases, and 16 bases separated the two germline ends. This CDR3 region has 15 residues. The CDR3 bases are TGTGCCAGCTGGATATCTCAGGGTAACCAAGAGACCCAGTACTTC. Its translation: CASWISQGNQETQYF.

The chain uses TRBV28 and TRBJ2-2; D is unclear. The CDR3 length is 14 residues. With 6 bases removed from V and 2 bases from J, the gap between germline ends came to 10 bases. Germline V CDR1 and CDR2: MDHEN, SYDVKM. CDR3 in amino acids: CASRDAQNTGELFF. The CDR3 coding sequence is TGTGCCAGCAGGGACGCGCAAAACACCGGGGAGCTGTTTTTT. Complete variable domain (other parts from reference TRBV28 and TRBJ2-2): DVKVTQSSRYLVKRTGEKVFLECVQDMDHENMFWYRQDPGLGLRLIYFSYDVKMKEKGDIPEGYSVSREKKERFSLILESASTNQTSMYLCASRDAQNTGELFFGEGSRLTVL.

CDR3 bases: TGTGCCAGCAGCGGGGAGGGGAGCAATCAGCCCCAGCATTTT. Protein: CASSGEGSNQPQHF. This rearrangement joins TRBV7-9 to TRBJ1-5, with TRBD1 as a possible D gene (5 bases). CDR1 SEHNR and CDR2 FQNEAQ come from the germline V gene (reference sequence). The CDR3 is 14 residues long. V lost 5 bases, J lost 1 base, and 9 bases lay in between. Supplemented by reference TRBV7-9 and TRBJ1-5, the full variable domain reads DTGVSQNPRHKITKRGQNVTFRCDPISEHNRLYWYRQTLGQGPEFLTYFQNEAQLEKSRLLSDRFSAERPKGSFSTLEIQRTEQGDSAMYLCASSGEGSNQPQHFGDGTRLSIL.

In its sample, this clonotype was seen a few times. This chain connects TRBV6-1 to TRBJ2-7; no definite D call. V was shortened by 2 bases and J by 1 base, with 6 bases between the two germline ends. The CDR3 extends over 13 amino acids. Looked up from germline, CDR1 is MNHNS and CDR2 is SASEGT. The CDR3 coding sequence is TGTGCCAGCAGTGAAATGCCTTCCTACGAGCAGTACGTC. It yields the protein CASSEMPSYEQYV.

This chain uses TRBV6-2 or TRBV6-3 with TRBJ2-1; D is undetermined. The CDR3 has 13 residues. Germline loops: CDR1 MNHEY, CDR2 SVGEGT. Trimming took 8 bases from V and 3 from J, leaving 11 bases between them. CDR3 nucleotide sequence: TGTGCCAGCGAGGCGAATAACTACAATGAGCAGTTCTTC. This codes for CASEANNYNEQFF.

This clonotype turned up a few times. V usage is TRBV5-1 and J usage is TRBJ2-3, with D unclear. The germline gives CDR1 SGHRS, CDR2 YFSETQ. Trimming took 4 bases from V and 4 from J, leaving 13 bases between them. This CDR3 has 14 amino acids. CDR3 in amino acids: CASSEQNLADTQYF. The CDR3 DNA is TGCGCCAGCAGCGAACAAAATCTAGCAGATACGCAGTATTTT.

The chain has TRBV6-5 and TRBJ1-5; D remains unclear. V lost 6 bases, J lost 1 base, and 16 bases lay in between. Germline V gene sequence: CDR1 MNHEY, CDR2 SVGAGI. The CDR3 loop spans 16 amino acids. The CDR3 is CASSPSFVASNQPQHF. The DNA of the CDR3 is TGTGCCAGCAGCCCTTCTTTCGTCGCGAGCAATCAGCCCCAGCATTTT.

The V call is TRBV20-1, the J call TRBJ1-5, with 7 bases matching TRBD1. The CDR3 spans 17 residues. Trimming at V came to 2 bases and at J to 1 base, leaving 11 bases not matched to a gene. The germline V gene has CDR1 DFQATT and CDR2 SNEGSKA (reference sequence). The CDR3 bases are TGCAGTGCTAGAAGAGGGGGCGTGAGCGCGAGCAATCAGCCCCAGCATTTT. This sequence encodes CSARRGGVSASNQPQHF.

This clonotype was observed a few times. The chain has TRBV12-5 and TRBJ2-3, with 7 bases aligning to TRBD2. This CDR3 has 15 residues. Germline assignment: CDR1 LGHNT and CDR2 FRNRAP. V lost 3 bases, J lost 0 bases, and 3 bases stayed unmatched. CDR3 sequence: CASGFPSGSTDTQYF. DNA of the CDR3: TGTGCTAGTGGTTTCCCTAGCGGAAGCACAGATACGCAGTATTTT.

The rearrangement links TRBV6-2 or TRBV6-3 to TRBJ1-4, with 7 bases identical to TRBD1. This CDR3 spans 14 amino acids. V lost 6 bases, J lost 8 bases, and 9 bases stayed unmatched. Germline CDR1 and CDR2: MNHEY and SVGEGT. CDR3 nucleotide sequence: TGTGCCAGCAGCCCTACAGGGGTCGGCGAAAAACTGTTTTTT. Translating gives CASSPTGVGEKLFF.

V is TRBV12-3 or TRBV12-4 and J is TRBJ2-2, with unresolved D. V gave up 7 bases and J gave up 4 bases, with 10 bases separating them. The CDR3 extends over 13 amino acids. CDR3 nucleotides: TGTGCCAGCATCGCCGAAACCACCGGGGAGCTGTTTTTT. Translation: CASIAETTGELFF.

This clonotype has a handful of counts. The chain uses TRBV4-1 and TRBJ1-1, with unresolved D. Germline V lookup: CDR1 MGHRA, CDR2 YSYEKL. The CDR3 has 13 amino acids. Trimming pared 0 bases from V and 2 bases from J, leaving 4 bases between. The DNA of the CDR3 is TGCGCCAGCAGCCAAGATCTTAACACTGAAGCTTTCTTT. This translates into CASSQDLNTEAFF.

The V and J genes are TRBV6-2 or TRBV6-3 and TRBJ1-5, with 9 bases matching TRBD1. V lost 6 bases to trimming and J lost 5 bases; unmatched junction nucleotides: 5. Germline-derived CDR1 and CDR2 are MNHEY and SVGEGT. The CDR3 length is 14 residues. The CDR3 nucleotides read TGTGCCAGCAGACTGACAGGGGGACATCAGCCCCAGCATTTT. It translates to CASRLTGGHQPQHF.

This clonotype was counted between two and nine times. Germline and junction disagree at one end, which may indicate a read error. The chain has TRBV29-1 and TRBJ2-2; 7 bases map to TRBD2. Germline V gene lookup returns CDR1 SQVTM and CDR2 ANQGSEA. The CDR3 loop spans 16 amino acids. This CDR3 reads CSAEAPGGPNTGELFF. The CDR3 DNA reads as TGCAGCGCTGAAGCTCCGGGAGGCCCGAACACCGGGGAGCTGTTTTTT.